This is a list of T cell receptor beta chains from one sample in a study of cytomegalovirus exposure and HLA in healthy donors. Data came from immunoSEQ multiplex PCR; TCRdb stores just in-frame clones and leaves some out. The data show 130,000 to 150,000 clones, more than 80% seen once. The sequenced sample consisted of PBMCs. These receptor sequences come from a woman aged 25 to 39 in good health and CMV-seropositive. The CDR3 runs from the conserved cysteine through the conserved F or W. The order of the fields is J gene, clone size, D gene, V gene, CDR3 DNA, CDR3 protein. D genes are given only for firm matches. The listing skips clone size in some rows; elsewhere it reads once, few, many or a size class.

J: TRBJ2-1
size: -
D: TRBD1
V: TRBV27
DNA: TGTGCCAGCAGACTACAGGGGGCATCGGAGCAGTTCTTC
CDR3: CASRLQGASEQFF

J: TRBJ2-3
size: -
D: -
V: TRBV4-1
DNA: TGCGCCAGCAGCGATAGAACTAGCACAGATACGCAGTATTTT
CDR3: CASSDRTSTDTQYF

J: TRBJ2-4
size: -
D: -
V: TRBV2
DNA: TGTGCCAGCAGTGCTAACAGGGATAGTGGGTACTTC
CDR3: CASSANRDSGYF

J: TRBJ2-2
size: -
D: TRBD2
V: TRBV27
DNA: TGTGCCAGCAGTAACGGGAGGGGGGACACCGGGGAGCTGTTTTTT
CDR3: CASSNGRGDTGELFF

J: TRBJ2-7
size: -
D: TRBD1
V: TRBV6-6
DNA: TGTGCCAGCAGTTCTACAGGGGTCTCGTCCTACGAGCAGTACTTC
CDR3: CASSSTGVSSYEQYF

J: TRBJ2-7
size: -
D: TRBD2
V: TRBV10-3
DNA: TGTGCCATCCGTCCTAGCGGTTCCTACGAGCAGTACTTC
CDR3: CAIRPSGSYEQYF

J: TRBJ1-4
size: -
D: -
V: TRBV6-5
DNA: TGTGCCAGCAGTTACGACGGGAATGAAAAACTGTTTTTT
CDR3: CASSYDGNEKLFF

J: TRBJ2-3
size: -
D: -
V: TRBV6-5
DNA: TGTGCCAGCAGTTACGTCTATTCAACAGATACGCAGTATTTT
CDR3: CASSYVYSTDTQYF

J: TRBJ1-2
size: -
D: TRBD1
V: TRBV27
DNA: TGTGCCAGCAGTCTAACGGGACAGGAAAGGCAGGGCTACACCTTC
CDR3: CASSLTGQERQGYTF

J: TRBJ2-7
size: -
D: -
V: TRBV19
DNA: TGTGCCAGTAGTGCAGGGTTTGAGCAGTACTTC
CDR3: CASSAGFEQYF

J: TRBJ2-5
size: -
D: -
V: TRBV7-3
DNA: TGTGCCAGCAGCTTAACGGGACACTCTCAAGAGACCCAGTACTTC
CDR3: CASSLTGHSQETQYF

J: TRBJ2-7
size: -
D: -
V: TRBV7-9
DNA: TGTGCCAGCAGCCCCTTGGGGGGGCGATCCTACGAGCAGTACTTC
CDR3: CASSPLGGRSYEQYF

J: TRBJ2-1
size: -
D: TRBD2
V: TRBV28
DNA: TGTGCCACCCGCGAGCTAGCGGGAGAGGGTGAGCAGTTCTTC
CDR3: CATRELAGEGEQFF

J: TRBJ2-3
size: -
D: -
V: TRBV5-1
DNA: TGCGCCAGCAGGCTGACTACTAGCACAGATACGCAGTATTTT
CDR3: CASRLTTSTDTQYF

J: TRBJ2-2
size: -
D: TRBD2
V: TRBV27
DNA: TGTGCCAGCAGTTCCAGCGGGGGGGCAGGGATCGGGGAGCTGTTTTTT
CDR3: CASSSSGGAGIGELFF

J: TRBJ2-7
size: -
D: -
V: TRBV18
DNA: TGTGCCAGCTCACCACGGGAGTCAGACTACGAGCAGTACTTC
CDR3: CASSPRESDYEQYF

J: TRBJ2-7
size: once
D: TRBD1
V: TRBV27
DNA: TGTGCCAGCAGTCCGACAGGGGCCTACGAGCAGTACTTC
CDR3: CASSPTGAYEQYF

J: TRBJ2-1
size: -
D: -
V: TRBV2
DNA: TGTGCCAGCAGACCCACCAGCAGCCAGGTCTACAATGAGCAGTTCTTC
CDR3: CASRPTSSQVYNEQFF

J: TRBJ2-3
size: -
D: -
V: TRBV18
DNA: TGTGCCAGCTCCGACGCCGGACTACGGGATACGCAGTATTTT
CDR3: CASSDAGLRDTQYF

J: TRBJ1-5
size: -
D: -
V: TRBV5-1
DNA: TGCGCCAGCAGCCCTGAGGGGGTCACGAGCAATCAGCCCCAGCATTTT
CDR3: CASSPEGVTSNQPQHF

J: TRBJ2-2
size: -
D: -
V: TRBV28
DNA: TGTGCCAGCAGTCAGACAGTCGCGAACACCGGGGAGCTGTTTTTT
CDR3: CASSQTVANTGELFF

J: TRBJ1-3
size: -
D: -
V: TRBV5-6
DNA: TGTGCCAGCAGCTTGGAAAGAGGCGGAAACACCATATATTTT
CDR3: CASSLERGGNTIYF

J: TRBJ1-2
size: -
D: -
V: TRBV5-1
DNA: TGCGCCAGCAGCTTGGAGGGGGTGGTAGACTATGGCTACACCTTC
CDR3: CASSLEGVVDYGYTF

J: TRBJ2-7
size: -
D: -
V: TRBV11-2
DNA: TGTGCCAGCAGTAAGACGGGAACCTACGAGCAGTACTTC
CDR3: CASSKTGTYEQYF

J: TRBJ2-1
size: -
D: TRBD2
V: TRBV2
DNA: TGTGCCCTAAGAGGACTAGCGGGAACCAATGAGCAGTTCTTC
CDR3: CALRGLAGTNEQFF

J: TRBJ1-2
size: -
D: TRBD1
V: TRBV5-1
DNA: TGCGCCAGCAGCAGACAGGGGGCCGACTATGGCTACACCTTC
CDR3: CASSRQGADYGYTF

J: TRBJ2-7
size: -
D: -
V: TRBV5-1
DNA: TGCGCCAGCAGCTTGGTTCCAGGGGACTACGAGCAGTACTTC
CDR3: CASSLVPGDYEQYF

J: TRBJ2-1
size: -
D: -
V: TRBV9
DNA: TGTGCCAGCAGCGTAGACGGGACTGAGTACAATGAGCAGTTCTTC
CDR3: CASSVDGTEYNEQFF

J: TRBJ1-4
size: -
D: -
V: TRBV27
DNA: TGTGCCAGCAAAACAGGGATATCTAATGAAAAACTGTTTTTT
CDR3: CASKTGISNEKLFF

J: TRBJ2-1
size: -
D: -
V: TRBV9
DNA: TGTGCCAGCAGCGTAGGGTTAGCCTCCTACAATGAGCAGTTCTTC
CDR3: CASSVGLASYNEQFF

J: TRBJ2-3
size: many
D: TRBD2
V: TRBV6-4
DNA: TGTGCCAGCAGTGATAGCGGGGGAGGAGATACGCAGTATTTT
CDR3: CASSDSGGGDTQYF

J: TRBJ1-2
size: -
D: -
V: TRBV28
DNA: TGTGCCAGCTTAAACAGAGCTAACTATGGCTACACCTTC
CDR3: CASLNRANYGYTF

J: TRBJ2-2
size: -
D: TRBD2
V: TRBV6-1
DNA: TGTGCCAGCAGAGCCGGGACTAGCGGGTCCGGGGAGCTGTTTTTT
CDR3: CASRAGTSGSGELFF

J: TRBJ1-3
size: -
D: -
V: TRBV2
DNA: TGTGCCAGCAGGGGCGCCGGGGGCTCTGGAAACACCATATATTTT
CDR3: CASRGAGGSGNTIYF

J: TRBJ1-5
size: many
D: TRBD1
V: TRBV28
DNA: TGTGCCAGCAGTTGGGTCCAGGGGGGTCAGCCCCAGCATTTT
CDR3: CASSWVQGGQPQHF

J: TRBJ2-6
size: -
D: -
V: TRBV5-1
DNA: TGCGCCAGCAGGCTCCAGGGTTCTCCTGGGGCCAACGTCCTGACTTTC
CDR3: CASRLQGSPGANVLTF

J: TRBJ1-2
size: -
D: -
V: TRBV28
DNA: TGTGCCAGCAGTGTACAGGGTAACTATGGCTACACCTTC
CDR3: CASSVQGNYGYTF

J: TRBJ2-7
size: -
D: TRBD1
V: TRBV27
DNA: TGTGCCAGCAGTCCACCGCGAGGTGACAGGGAATTCTACGAGCAGTACTTC
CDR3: CASSPPRGDREFYEQYF

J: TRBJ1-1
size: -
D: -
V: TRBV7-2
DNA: TGTGCCAGCAGCTTAGCGAGACAGGACACTGAAGCTTTCTTT
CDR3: CASSLARQDTEAFF

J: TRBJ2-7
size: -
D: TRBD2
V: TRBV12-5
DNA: TGTGCTAGTGGTTCCAATTTCGAGCGGGAGGAGACCTACGAGCAGTACTTC
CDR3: CASGSNFEREETYEQYF

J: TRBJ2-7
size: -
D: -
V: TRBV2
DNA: TGTGCCAGTACTAGGGAGGGGGGGCGCGCCTACGAGCAGTACTTC
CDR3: CASTREGGRAYEQYF